This TCR beta chain was found in a study of T cells in Graves' hyperthyroidism and ophthalmopathy (dated by TCRdb to 2018 to 2020). Describing the broader study: Peripheral blood samples were taken at the time of initial diagnosis, prior to any treatment. A discovery cohort of about a hundred patients, 43 with Graves' ophthalmopathy and about 58 with stable Graves' hyperthyroidism, was used to find distinguishing TCR V-J signatures. An independent validation cohort of around 19 hyperthyroidism patients and 17 patients who later progressed to ophthalmopathy tested prospective prediction of ophthalmopathy. For training and testing, the 80 to 100 patients in the discovery cohort were randomly divided in a 7:3 ratio. In addition, the study compared T-cell repertoires in thyroid tissue and in blood from five to seven Graves' hyperthyroidism patients. After sampling, hyperthyroidism patients received methimazole starting at 30 mg daily, and ophthalmopathy patients received high-dose intravenous methylprednisolone. According to the paper, TCR Vbeta CDR3 sequencing was carried out on approximately 140 peripheral blood samples, which came from fewer than 50 ophthalmopathy, around 75 hyperthyroidism and approximately 17 progressor patients. General study outcomes and caveats: In validation, the model predicted progression to ophthalmopathy with 65% to 71% sensitivity and about 72% specificity, a median of approximately 6.7 months before onset. Most expanded thyroid clonotypes (frequency above 0.001) were also detected in blood, a finding suggesting that blood repertoires may reflect thyroid immune responses. No statistical method was used to fix the sample size in advance, and group allocation was not hidden from the investigators. A model built on a 13 V-J signature distinguished ophthalmopathy from stable hyperthyroidism, reaching around 87% sensitivity and 81.08% specificity in cross-validation and 80%/75% in testing.

Ophthalmopathy patients had moderately to severely active disease, Clinical Activity Score of at least 3, NOSPECS grade of at least 4, and duration under 3 months. Exclusion was applied to patients with uncontrolled infections, other autoimmune diseases, pregnancy or lactation. Diagnoses were based on clinical symptoms, serum thyroxine and TRAb, thyroid ultrasound and orbital computed tomography. Ficoll-Paque density gradient centrifugation was used to isolate PBMCs from about 10 ml of fresh peripheral blood. Trizol reagent was used to extract total RNA, and RNA quality was then checked on an Agilent 2100 Bioanalyzer. This clonotype was counted ten times or more. Its antigen remains unidentified. Per-nucleotide qualities are absent, and no much larger clonotype sits a single base away. Amplification of TCR beta CDR3 regions was carried out from RNA transcripts. The TCR CDR3 was subjected to a first round of RT-PCR using the HTBI primer set and the Qiagen OneStep RT-PCR kit. The libraries were constructed in a second round of multiplex PCR and then size-selected and purified. The libraries were sequenced on an Illumina HiSeq2000 using paired-end 100 bp reads. The paper's processing steps were these. SOAPnuke was used to process the raw data, throwing out any read that contained adapters or uncalled bases, had a mean Phred below 15, or lacked an exact constant-primer or identifier match. COPE v1.2.5 was used to merge the high-quality paired reads, and each unique nucleotide sequence was defined as a clonotype. MiTCR v1.1 was used to align clonotypes to the IMGT TRBV, TRBD and TRBJ reference segments. Only V-J combinations with frequency above 0.0001, covering approximately 99% of repertoires, were analysed. A TCS score was defined as the ratio between F50 (clonal expansion) and ExV (chaos), using BLOSUM62-based TCRdist between CDR3 peptides within each V-J. Welch's t-statistics and random forest reduced 500 to 550 V-J features to fewer than 15, which were used in a naive Bayes classifier (R e1071). The public sequencing data were trimmed at Q25 with fastp and processed into clonotypes with MiXCR by TCRdb, which kept only in-frame beta chains. Rows merge per CDR3 protein into single entries with the most common DNA and genes. TCRdb, rather than the study authors, made the V and J calls. This sample lists 250,000 to 350,000 distinct CDR3 sequences; more than 15% were detected once. The ten largest clonotypes hold approximately 60% of the sample.

The TCR was taken from a woman aged 55 to 70 with Graves' ophthalmopathy. Sequencing was carried out using blood.

The sequenced DNA: TGTGCCAGCACCGGGACAGGGGGAAATCAGCCCCAGCATTTT. Its translation is CASTGTGGNQPQHF. The sequence joins TRBV12-3 or TRBV12-4 to TRBJ1-5, with 11 central nucleotides matching TRBD1. The CDR3 spans 14 residues, from the cysteine through the phenylalanine. The only DNA kept is the CDR3, 42 bases in frame from the first base. Relative to germline, V is missing 7 bases and J is missing 4 bases, with 3 bases of the junction outside any gene match.